The 9 T cell receptor beta chains below come from one sample, sequenced in a study of T cell repertoires in cytomegalovirus infection. These TCRs are of unknown antigen specificity. TCRdb fed the reads into MiXCR, producing one record per CDR3 protein. The data hold approximately 81,000 distinct CDR3 sequences, with about 24% observed a single time. The sample here was CD8+ T cells from cultured PBMCs, taken from culture after CMV antigen stimulation. The receptors shown here come from a human donor in good health (CMV status not recorded). Some clones in this sample may be carry-over from other donors' samples.

The V gene is TRBV27, the J gene TRBJ1-1; 7 bases agree with TRBD1. This CDR3 is 15 amino acids long. Trimming removed 4 bases from V and 4 bases from J; junction bases left unmatched: 9. Germline-derived CDR1 and CDR2 are MNHEY and SMNVEV (reference sequence). The CDR3 bases are TGTGCCAGCAGTTCTCCTACAGGGGCCGTCACTGAAGCTTTCTTT. This sequence encodes CASSSPTGAVTEAFF.

CDR3: CASSFAIPSGNTIYF. CDR3 in DNA: TGTGCCAGCAGTTTTGCGATTCCCTCTGGAAACACCATATATTTT. The rearrangement joins TRBV12-3 or TRBV12-4 to TRBJ1-3; D gene uncertain. CDR3 length: 15 amino acids. V lost 3 bases to trimming and J lost 0 bases, with 9 bases between them.

This clonotype was observed a handful of times. V is TRBV7-9 and J is TRBJ2-3, with 10 positions matching TRBD2. With V trimmed by 5 bases and J by 10 bases, 15 bases remained unmatched. The CDR3 loop spans 16 amino acids. Germline loops: CDR1 SEHNR, CDR2 FQNEAQ (reference sequence). The DNA of the CDR3 is TGTGCCAGCAGCCCCTATAGCGGGGGGTCCGACCATGCGCAGTATTTT. Amino acids: CASSPYSGGSDHAQYF.

This chain links TRBV3-1 with TRBJ1-2; tentative D call: TRBD1 (6 bases). Looked up from germline, CDR1 is LGHDT and CDR2 is YNNKEL (reference sequence). Trimming removed 0 bases at V and 8 bases at J, with 10 bases between. The CDR3 extends over 13 amino acids. Here the CDR3 reads CASSQDWGQGYTF. In DNA form, the CDR3 reads TGTGCCAGCAGCCAAGATTGGGGGCAAGGCTACACCTTC.

V gene TRBV9 combines with J gene TRBJ2-2, with unresolved D. The germline gives CDR1 SGDLS, CDR2 YYNGEE. The V and J ends lost 0 bases and 7 bases respectively, with 4 bases between them. This CDR3 has 12 residues. The CDR3 coding sequence is TGTGCCAGCAGCGTAGGTCACGGGGAGCTGTTTTTT. Translation: CASSVGHGELFF.

This clonotype has just a few counts. This sequence joins TRBV6-2 or TRBV6-3 and TRBJ2-3, with D possibly matching TRBD2 (6 bases). With 7 bases removed from V and 2 bases from J, the gap between germline ends came to 13 bases. Germline V gives CDR1 MNHEY, CDR2 SVGEGT. The CDR3 is made up of 14 amino acids. The CDR3 spells CASTGRDVTDTQYF. The DNA for the CDR3 is TGTGCCAGCACCGGGCGGGACGTCACAGATACGCAGTATTTT.

This clonotype was seen repeatedly, ten times or more. This chain connects TRBV7-2 to TRBJ2-7, with TRBD2 identical over 11 bases. The V gene end was trimmed by 1 base and the J gene end by 6 bases; junction bases not matched to a gene: 5. CDR1 and CDR2 (germline): SGHTA, FQGNSA. The CDR3 extends over 15 amino acids. CDR3 DNA sequence: TGTGCCAGCAGCTTAGAGGTACTAGCGGGAGCCGAGCAGTACTTC. Translation gives CASSLEVLAGAEQYF.

This chain connects TRBV5-6 to TRBJ1-2; 7 nucleotides match TRBD1. Losses at the gene ends were 1 base for V and 8 bases for J; bases not matched to a gene: 8. There are 14 residues in the CDR3. Looked up from germline, CDR1 is SGHDT and CDR2 is YYEEEE. The CDR3 reads CASSLNRGISGYTF. The CDR3, as DNA: TGTGCCAGCAGCTTGAACAGGGGAATTAGCGGCTACACCTTC.

This clonotype appeared many times. The V gene is TRBV7-6, the J gene TRBJ1-5; 7 positions agree with TRBD1. Germline CDR1 reads SGHVS; CDR2 reads FNYEAQ. The length of the CDR3 is 13 residues. V shed 5 bases and J 4 bases; nucleotides not matched to a gene: 2. The CDR3 is CASSAGQNQPQHF. The DNA of the CDR3 is TGTGCCAGCAGCGCGGGACAGAATCAGCCCCAGCATTTT.